The 8 T cell receptor beta chains below come from one sample, sequenced in a study of beta chain features in type 1 diabetes. Study-wide findings and caveats: Among patients with Type 1 diabetes, TCRB CDR3s were moderately but significantly shorter in every one of the four CD4+ subsets.

The antigens of these receptors remain unknown. The entirety of the isolated RNA underwent reverse transcription, so expressed TCRB transcripts were sequenced. Here immunoSEQ multiplex PCR was the method, and the copy in TCRdb shows in-frame clones only, minus some. Among roughly 160,000 clones listed, roughly 8% were seen once. Sequencing was carried out using central memory CD4+ T cells from blood. These receptors came from a man younger than 30 with type 1 diabetes.

This clone was seen more than once but under ten times. One junction end does not reproduce the germline sequence, and a read error may be involved. The J gene is TRBJ1-2, the V gene TRBV4-2, with 7 bases lining up with TRBD1. Germline V lookup: CDR1 LGHNA, CDR2 YNFKEQ. This CDR3 contains 12 residues. The CDR3 DNA follows: TGTGCCAGCAGCGTCGTCCCGGGACAGAGGGCCTTC. Its translation is CASSVVPGQRAF.

This clone was seen only a few times. This sequence joins TRBV7-2 and TRBJ1-6; no clear D gene. CDR3 length equals 12 residues. CDR1 and CDR2 (germline): SGHTA, FQGNSA. Deletions cut 5 bases from V and 7 bases from J, with 6 bases between. The DNA for the CDR3 is TGTGCCAGCAGCGACAACAATTCACCCCTCCACTTT. Translation: CASSDNNSPLHF. Filled out from reference TRBV7-2 and TRBJ1-6, the complete variable domain reads GAGVSQSPSNKVTEKGKDVELRCDPISGHTALYWYRQSLGQGLEFLIYFQGNSAPDKSGLPSDRFSAERTGGSVSTLTIQRTQQEDSAVYLCASSDNNSPLHFGNGTRLTVT.

Comments on this clone: The junction shows a germline mismatch at one end, possibly a read error. The CDR3 loop is CASSYGPRGGLNQPQHF. The CDR3 DNA reads as TGTGCCAGCAGTTACGGTCCGCGAGGGGGCCTAAATCAGCCCCAGCATTTT. V gene TRBV10-3 combines with J gene TRBJ1-5; 7 nucleotides line up with TRBD1. Germline CDR1 ENHRY, CDR2 SYGVKD. This CDR3 spans 17 amino acids.

The chain combines TRBV29-1 with TRBJ1-4, with 10 nucleotides matching TRBD1. The CDR3 runs to 15 residues. The junction had 4 bases not matched to a gene; V was cut back by 6 bases and J by 0 bases. Germline CDR1 and CDR2: SQVTM and ANQGSEA. CDR3 sequence reads: CSVTGTGATNEKLFF. The CDR3, as DNA: TGCAGCGTGACCGGGACAGGGGCAACTAATGAAAAACTGTTTTTT.

This rearrangement joins TRBV7-2 to TRBJ2-7; TRBD2 matches 7 bases. From germline, CDR1 is SGHTA and CDR2 FQGNSA. The CDR3 consists of 14 residues. The ends lost 5 bases at V and 1 base at J; junction bases unmatched: 5. CDR3: CASSPAGVSYEQYF. The CDR3 nucleotides read TGTGCCAGCAGCCCCGCGGGAGTGTCCTACGAGCAGTACTTC.

This clone was found a few times. This chain connects TRBV5-6 to TRBJ2-5; 12 bases align to TRBD2. This CDR3 spans 16 amino acids. J lost 5 bases, V lost 0 bases, and 5 bases had no gene match. CDR1 is SGHDT, CDR2 YYEEEE, per germline. The DNA for the CDR3 is TGTGCCAGCAGCTTGGTGCTAGCGGGAGGGCCGGAGACCCAGTACTTC. It codes for CASSLVLAGGPETQYF.

The table lists this clone with a few counts. The chain couples TRBV11-2 to TRBJ2-7; TRBD2 aligns across 8 bases. V shed 8 bases, J shed 3 bases, and the junction held 6 bases outside the gene matches. The germline gives CDR1 SGHAT, CDR2 FQNNGV. This CDR3 has 13 residues. The CDR3 nucleotides are TGTGCCAGCCACCGGGGGGGGTACTACGAGCAGTACTTC. The encoded protein is CASHRGGYYEQYF.

This chain links TRBV4-3 with TRBJ1-2; weak D call: TRBD1 (5 bases). V gave up 4 bases and J gave up 8 bases, with 20 bases separating them. This CDR3 has 15 amino acids. Germline V lookup: CDR1 LGHNA, CDR2 YSLEER. The CDR3: CASSPRVGGGRGYTF. The CDR3 DNA follows: TGCGCCAGCAGCCCCCGAGTGGGGGGAGGGCGAGGCTACACCTTC.